This T cell receptor beta chain was documented in a study of PD-L1 blockade in urothelial cancer. For the study at large: Bladder-origin urothelial cancer in males described about 85% of the 29 patients. Chemotherapy regimens numbering 0 to 3 had been given to patients. Study-wide results and limits: In blood at 3 weeks, tumor-associated clones expanded more among patients with durable benefit.

As for this clone: Its antigen is still unknown.

CDR1 is SGHNT and CDR2 is YYREEE in the germline V gene (reference sequence). The CDR3 sequence is 16 residues long. After removal of 0 bases from V and 7 bases from J, the junction contained 12 bases not matched to a gene. Produced via immunoSEQ multiplex PCR; TCRdb's table is partial and in-frame only. The data contain fewer than 50,000 clones, roughly 90% of them singletons. Sample time point: pretreatment peripheral blood. Sequencing was performed on PBMCs, taken around atezolizumab (anti-PD-L1) treatment. V usage is TRBV5-4 and J usage is TRBJ2-7; 8 positions match TRBD1. This TCR came from a donor aged 40 or over with urothelial cancer. The chain's CDR3 is CASSLAPADREVEQYF. The CDR3 bases are TGTGCCAGCAGCTTGGCCCCCGCGGACAGGGAGGTGGAGCAGTACTTC.